A selection of T cell receptor beta chains follows, all from one sample in a study of T cell changes during pregnancy in multiple sclerosis. Method: immunoSEQ multiplex PCR; TCRdb's copy keeps in-frame clones and lacks some. The sample lists approximately 69,000 clones; around nine tenths were seen once. Sequencing used CD4+ T cells from peripheral blood mononuclear cells, obtained in the third trimester of pregnancy. The receptors were sampled from a female donor in good health, enrolled as a control in a pregnancy study. Each CDR3 is given with its conserved first and last residue. The order of the fields is clone size, D gene, V gene, J gene, CDR3 protein, CDR3 DNA. D genes are given only for firm matches. Some rows mark clone size as missing; the rest say once, few, many or name a class of expanded clone.

size: -
D: TRBD1
V: TRBV19
J: TRBJ1-2
CDR3: CASRGQGARGYTF
DNA: TGTGCCAGTAGGGGACAGGGGGCGCGCGGCTACACCTTC

size: -
D: TRBD2
V: TRBV5-1
J: TRBJ2-3
CDR3: CASSLGSGGAGRDTQYF
DNA: TGCGCCAGCAGCTTAGGTAGCGGGGGGGCCGGTCGAGATACGCAGTATTTT

size: -
D: -
V: TRBV21-1
J: TRBJ1-1
CDR3: CASSTERQQNTEAFF
DNA: TGTGCCAGCAGCACTGAACGACAGCAGAACACTGAAGCTTTCTTT

size: -
D: -
V: TRBV7-9
J: TRBJ1-6
CDR3: CASSRRGVDNSPLHF
DNA: TGTGCCAGCAGTCGCAGGGGTGTGGATAATTCACCCCTCCACTTT

size: -
D: -
V: TRBV30
J: TRBJ1-3
CDR3: CAWSVVYSTSGNTIYF
DNA: TGTGCCTGGAGTGTAGTCTACTCAACCTCTGGAAACACCATATATTTT

size: -
D: -
V: TRBV19
J: TRBJ2-1
CDR3: CASRTASANNEQFF
DNA: TGTGCCAGTAGGACCGCTAGCGCAAACAATGAGCAGTTCTTC

size: -
D: TRBD1
V: TRBV5-1
J: TRBJ1-2
CDR3: CASSRDRVYGYTF
DNA: TGCGCCAGCTCACGGGACAGAGTCTATGGCTACACCTTC

size: -
D: TRBD1
V: TRBV7-2
J: TRBJ2-2
CDR3: CASSFHRGGTGELFF
DNA: TGTGCCAGCAGCTTCCACAGGGGCGGCACCGGGGAGCTGTTTTTT

size: -
D: TRBD2
V: TRBV5-1
J: TRBJ2-7
CDR3: CASSSGTSGRSDEQYF
DNA: TGCGCCAGCAGTTCGGGGACTAGCGGGAGGTCGGACGAGCAGTACTTC

size: -
D: TRBD1
V: TRBV19
J: TRBJ1-5
CDR3: CASSIGTGGASGPQHF
DNA: TGTGCCAGTAGTATTGGGACAGGGGGGGCCTCGGGGCCCCAGCATTTT

size: -
D: -
V: TRBV5-5
J: TRBJ1-1
CDR3: CASSLEPQGTEAFF
DNA: TGTGCCAGCAGCTTGGAACCACAGGGCACTGAAGCTTTCTTT

size: once
D: TRBD1
V: TRBV5-1
J: TRBJ2-6
CDR3: CASTGGYRTGANVLTF
DNA: TGCGCCAGTACAGGGGGCTATCGCACTGGGGCCAACGTCCTGACTTTC

size: -
D: TRBD1
V: TRBV5-1
J: TRBJ2-5
CDR3: CASSLGQLQETQYF
DNA: TGCGCCAGCAGCCTGGGACAGCTGCAAGAGACCCAGTACTTC

size: -
D: TRBD1
V: TRBV29-1
J: TRBJ2-2
CDR3: CSVGRTGMTGELFF
DNA: TGCAGCGTTGGGAGGACAGGGATGACCGGGGAGCTGTTTTTT

size: -
D: -
V: TRBV5-1
J: TRBJ2-2
CDR3: CASSLGQNTGELFF
DNA: TGCGCCAGCAGCTTGGGACAGAACACCGGGGAGCTGTTTTTT

size: -
D: -
V: TRBV4-3
J: TRBJ1-1
CDR3: CASSQVPGALMNTEAFF
DNA: TGCGCCAGCAGCCAAGTTCCAGGCGCTCTCATGAACACTGAAGCTTTCTTT

size: -
D: TRBD1
V: TRBV19
J: TRBJ1-2
CDR3: CASRPGGPNYGYTF
DNA: TGTGCCAGTAGACCAGGGGGCCCTAACTATGGCTACACCTTC

size: -
D: TRBD1
V: TRBV4-2
J: TRBJ1-5
CDR3: CASSLSTGDKYSNQPQHF
DNA: TGTGCCAGCAGCCTAAGTACAGGGGATAAATATAGCAATCAGCCCCAGCATTTT

size: -
D: -
V: TRBV5-1
J: TRBJ1-2
CDR3: CASSGLFGGLGGYTF
DNA: TGCGCCAGCAGCGGGCTTTTCGGGGGGCTTGGAGGCTACACCTTC

size: -
D: TRBD1
V: TRBV19
J: TRBJ2-2
CDR3: CASSARTGKPGELFF
DNA: TGTGCCAGTAGTGCTCGGACAGGGAAACCCGGGGAGCTGTTTTTT

size: -
D: -
V: TRBV21-1
J: TRBJ2-7
CDR3: CASSKVGHGLYEQYF
DNA: TGTGCCAGCAGCAAAGTGGGGCACGGTTTGTACGAGCAGTACTTC

size: -
D: TRBD1
V: TRBV30
J: TRBJ2-3
CDR3: CAWSDDRGLSDTQYF
DNA: TGTGCCTGGAGTGACGACAGGGGGCTGTCAGATACGCAGTATTTT